The present T cell receptor beta chain was sequenced within a study of shared clonotypes between healthy human individuals. Overall study findings and caveats: Clonotypes that were shared across a handful of donors made up approximately 5% of naive CD4 clonotypes. A generally larger estimated richness was seen in naive subsets than in memory subsets.

V was pared by 2 bases and J by 1 base, with 15 bases between. CDR3 length: 17 residues. Looked up from germline, CDR1 is MNHNS and CDR2 is SASEGT. A note on this clone: Antigen specificity is unknown.

Some clones are missing from TCRdb's copy, which holds only in-frame ones; the method was immunoSEQ multiplex PCR. This sample has about 2.5 million clones, with 85% to 95% found just once. This receptor was taken from a man aged 18 to 35 in good health. Some clones in this sample may be carry-over from other donors' samples. This chain connects TRBV6-1 to TRBJ1-5; a possible D gene is TRBD1 (5 bases). The specimen was naive CD4+ T cells from PBMCs. Specified subset: CD45RA+ positively selected. Written as DNA, the CDR3 is TGTGCCAGCAGTGAAAAGGGACTTCTTGCCAGCAATCAGCCCCAGCATTTT. Encoded protein: CASSEKGLLASNQPQHF.